The 14 T cell receptor beta chains in this list originate from one sample, sequenced in a study of OX40 agonist ivuxolimab in advanced cancers. Method: immunoSEQ multiplex PCR; TCRdb's copy keeps in-frame clones and lacks some. This table has roughly 90,000 clones, around 88% appearing once. This specimen was CD4+ or CD8+ T cells sorted from blood, taken in a trial of the OX40 agonist ivuxolimab. These TCRs come from an adult with an advanced solid tumor such as melanoma, head and neck, liver or kidney cancer.

The chain recombines TRBV7-3 with TRBJ1-1; 7 bases line up with TRBD1. V shed 4 bases, J shed 1 base, and the junction held 3 bases outside the gene matches. Germline V lookup: CDR1 SGHTA, CDR2 FQGTGA. The CDR3 extends over 14 amino acids. CDR3 amino acids: CASSSGQENTEAFF. CDR3 DNA sequence: TGTGCCAGCAGCTCAGGACAGGAGAACACTGAAGCTTTCTTT. The complete variable domain, with remaining parts taken from reference TRBV7-3 and TRBJ1-1, reads GAGVSQTPSNKVTEKGKYVELRCDPISGHTALYWYRQSLGQGPEFLIYFQGTGAADDSGLPNDRFFAVRPEGSVSTLKIQRTERGDSAVYLCASSSGQENTEAFFGQGTRLTVV.

The V gene is TRBV19, the J gene TRBJ1-6; D gene uncertain. The CDR3 sequence is 13 residues long. Trimming took off 3 bases at V and 7 bases at J, with 7 bases between the two ends. The germline V gene encodes CDR1 LNHDA and CDR2 SQIVND (reference sequence). The CDR3 sequence is CASSMAENSPLHF. CDR3 coding DNA: TGTGCCAGTAGTATGGCGGAAAATTCACCCCTCCACTTT.

V and J are TRBV11-3 and TRBJ2-1; 9 bases fit TRBD1. After removal of 5 bases from V and 5 bases from J, the junction contained 4 bases not matched to a gene. The CDR3 runs to 14 residues. Looked up from germline, CDR1 is SGHNT and CDR2 is YENEEA. In nucleotides, the CDR3 is TGTGCCAGCAGCCGGACAGGGGCCCACAATGAGCAGTTCTTC. Amino acids: CASSRTGAHNEQFF.

The chain recombines TRBV2 with TRBJ1-2; 8 bases map to TRBD1. The V gene's germline CDR1 is SNHLY and CDR2 FYNNEI. The V and J ends lost 3 bases and 0 bases, in that order; junction bases with no gene match: 3. This CDR3 has 15 residues. This CDR3 reads CASSENRGANYGYTF. CDR3 nucleotides: TGTGCCAGCAGTGAGAACAGGGGGGCTAACTATGGCTACACCTTC.

The chain has TRBV5-1 and TRBJ2-7, with D perhaps matching TRBD2 (7 bases). In germline, CDR1 is SGHRS, CDR2 YFSETQ. There are 16 residues in the CDR3. Trimming stripped 0 bases from V and 0 bases from J, with 13 bases between. CDR3 sequence: CASSLEGGASSYEQYF. The CDR3, as DNA: TGCGCCAGCAGCTTGGAGGGGGGGGCCAGCTCCTACGAGCAGTACTTC.

The chain joins TRBV7-3 to TRBJ2-1; D is possibly TRBD2 (7 bases). The germline gives CDR1 SGHTA, CDR2 FQGTGA. Trimming removed 5 bases at V and 1 base at J, with 21 bases between. The CDR3 covers 18 residues. Written as DNA, the CDR3 is TGTGCCAGCAGCCCGAAGGGGGTTGGCGGGAGTTCCTACAATGAGCAGTTCTTC. Protein: CASSPKGVGGSSYNEQFF.

The sample holds a few counts of this clone. V gene TRBV4-2 combines with J gene TRBJ2-7; 7 positions agree with TRBD2. The CDR3 length is 14 residues. J was trimmed by 6 bases and V by 4 bases; bases with no gene match: 9. Germline CDR1 is LGHNA and CDR2 is YNFKEQ. CDR3 DNA: TGTGCCAGCAGCCCCGGGACTATCGACACCGAGCAGTACTTC. The encoded protein is CASSPGTIDTEQYF.

Concerning this clone itself: The same CDR3 also results from other DNA sequences found in this sample. The V gene is TRBV7-6, the J gene TRBJ2-5; TRBD1 is a possible D gene (5 bases). V gave up 2 bases and J gave up 5 bases, with 12 bases separating them. The CDR3 consists of 14 residues. Germline V gene lookup returns CDR1 SGHVS and CDR2 FNYEAQ. The CDR3 protein is CASSLIRRAETQYF. CDR3 coding DNA: TGTGCCAGCAGCTTAATTCGCAGGGCTGAGACCCAGTACTTC.

This sequence joins TRBV19 and TRBJ1-5, with 8 bases fitting TRBD1. The trim removed 5 bases at V and 5 bases at J, leaving 5 bases unmatched. Germline V gene data show CDR1 as LNHDA and CDR2 as SQIVND (reference sequence). The CDR3 is made up of 14 amino acids. The CDR3 nucleotides are TGTGCCAGTAGTGGGGGACAGGACGATCAGCCCCAGCATTTT. Its protein product is CASSGGQDDQPQHF.

This clone was found a few times. The V and J genes are TRBV7-2 and TRBJ2-7; no definite D call. CDR1 is SGHTA, CDR2 FQGNSA, per germline. V lost 1 base to trimming and J lost 0 bases, with 16 bases between them. The CDR3 is made up of 17 amino acids. The CDR3 region is CASSLVESELTSYEQYF. The CDR3 bases are TGTGCCAGCAGCTTAGTTGAGTCGGAACTAACCTCCTACGAGCAGTACTTC.

The chain uses TRBV6-6 and TRBJ2-7; 7 bases align to TRBD2. CDR1 and CDR2 from the germline V gene are MNHNY and SVGAGI (reference sequence). CDR3 length: 15 residues. V was clipped by 5 bases and J by 5 bases; unmatched bases: 12. CDR3 sequence reads: CASSHQGLRAHEQYF. As DNA, the CDR3 is TGTGCCAGCAGTCACCAGGGACTACGGGCTCACGAGCAGTACTTC.

V usage is TRBV28 and J usage is TRBJ1-2; D is perhaps TRBD1 (5 bases). This CDR3 region has 16 residues. Trimming removed 3 bases at V and 0 bases at J, with 14 bases between. Germline V gene lookup returns CDR1 MDHEN and CDR2 SYDVKM. The CDR3 loop reads CASSLMGTKSNYGYTF. The CDR3 DNA reads TGTGCCAGCAGTTTGATGGGGACTAAATCTAACTATGGCTACACCTTC.

This chain joins TRBV6-1 and TRBJ1-2; the match to TRBD1 covers 10 bases. Germline lookup yields CDR1 MNHNS and CDR2 SASEGT. Unmatched junction bases numbered 8, after V lost 6 bases and J lost 7 bases. This CDR3 contains 14 residues. As DNA, the CDR3 is TGTGCCAGCAGCGCTCCGGGACAGGGGAGTGGCTACACCTTC. Translating it yields CASSAPGQGSGYTF.

This clone was observed a single time. The chain is built from TRBV6-5 and TRBJ2-5, with unresolved D. V lost 8 bases and J 5 bases, leaving 18 bases between the germline ends. Per germline, CDR1 MNHEY and CDR2 SVGAGI. The CDR3 has 14 amino acids. The CDR3 region has the DNA TGTGCCAGCCGAGGTTCATTCGGCGAGGAGACCCAGTACTTC. This encodes CASRGSFGEETQYF.